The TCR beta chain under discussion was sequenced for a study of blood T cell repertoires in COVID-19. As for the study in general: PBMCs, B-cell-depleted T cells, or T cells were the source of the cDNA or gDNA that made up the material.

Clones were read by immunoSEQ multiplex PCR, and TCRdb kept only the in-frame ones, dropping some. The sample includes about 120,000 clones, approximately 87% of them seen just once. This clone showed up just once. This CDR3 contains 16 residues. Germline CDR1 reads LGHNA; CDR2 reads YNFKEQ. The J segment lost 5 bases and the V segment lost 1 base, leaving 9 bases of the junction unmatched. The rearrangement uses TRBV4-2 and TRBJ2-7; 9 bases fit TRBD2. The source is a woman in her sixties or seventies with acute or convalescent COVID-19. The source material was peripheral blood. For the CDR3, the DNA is TGTGCCAGCAGCCAAGTGGGGACTAGCAATTACAACGAGCAGTACTTC. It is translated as CASSQVGTSNYNEQYF.